The present TCR beta chain was sequenced within a study of blood T cell repertoires in COVID-19. Germline lookup yields CDR1 SGHRS and CDR2 YFSETQ. V lost 1 base to trimming and J lost 3 bases; unmatched junction nucleotides: 9. This CDR3 region has 18 residues. Study processing details: The assay estimated nucleated cells by amplifying reference gene primers. Measured with immunoSEQ multiplex PCR; TCRdb has only the in-frame clones, and not every one. V, J and clone size are taken as reported in that table, and D and trimming were inferred from the DNA itself. Of more than 90,000 clones listed, roughly 80% are singletons.

The sequencing input was peripheral blood. This receptor was obtained from a man of 80 years or more with acute or convalescent COVID-19. The chain carries TRBV5-1 and TRBJ2-2; 10 bases line up with TRBD2. CDR3 DNA sequence: TGCGCCAGCAGCTTGAGCCAGCGGGAGGGACTTCACACCGGGGAGCTGTTTTTT. As protein: CASSLSQREGLHTGELFF. Drawing the rest from reference TRBV5-1 and TRBJ2-2, the complete variable domain is KAGVTQTPRYLIKTRGQQVTLSCSPISGHRSVSWYQQTPGQGLQFLFEYFSETQRNKGNFPGRFSGRQFSNSRSEMNVSTLELGDSALYLCASSLSQREGLHTGELFFGEGSRLTVL.